This T cell receptor (delta chain) is drawn from a study of gammadelta T cells in human blood (dated by TCRdb to the early 2020s). Points the paper makes about the study in general: The study reported that microbial exposure appeared to drive polyclonal expansion of innate gamma-delta T cells immediately after birth.

This clone registers as large (0.1 to 1%) within its sample. Its antigen is currently not known. Base qualities were left out, and no much larger clone turns up one base away. Library construction relied on RT-PCR. The data were produced on an Illumina MiSeq. Clone calls in TCRdb were regenerated from the public reads with CATT, after which identical DNA sequences shared one row. Recorded for this sample are 400 or so delta-chain clones; roughly a third of them occurred a single time. 20% of the sample is held by the ten biggest clonotypes. V is pared back by 0 bases and J by 0 bases, with 20 bases lying between the germline termini. The CDR3, from cysteine to phenylalanine, totals 21 residues. Just CDR3 DNA is preserved here, 63 bases in frame from base 1. The germline V gene specifies GEAIGNYY as CDR1 and EKD as CDR2.

The chain couples TRDV2 to TRDJ3, with TRDD3 tentatively as D gene (5 bases match). The sample taken for sequencing was Vgamma9Vdelta2 gamma-delta T cells from cord blood. The sequence derives from a newborn. The DNA reads as follows: TGTGCCTGTGACACCAGACCCTATACGCCATCAAGCTCCTGGGACACCCGACAGATGTTTTTC. It specifies CACDTRPYTPSSSWDTRQMFF.